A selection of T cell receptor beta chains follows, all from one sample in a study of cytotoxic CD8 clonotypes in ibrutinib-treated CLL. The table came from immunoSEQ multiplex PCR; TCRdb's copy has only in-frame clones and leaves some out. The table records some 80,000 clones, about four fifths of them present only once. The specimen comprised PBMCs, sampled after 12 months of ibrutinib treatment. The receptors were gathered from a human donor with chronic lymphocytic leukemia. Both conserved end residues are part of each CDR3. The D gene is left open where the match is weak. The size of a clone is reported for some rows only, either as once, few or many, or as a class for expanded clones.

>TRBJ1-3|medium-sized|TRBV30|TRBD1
TGTGCCTGGAAGGGGACAGGGAACACCATATATTTT
CAWKGTGNTIYF
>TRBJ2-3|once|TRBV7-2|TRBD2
TGTGCCAGCAGCCCCCAGCGGGGACCCACAGATACGCAGTATTTT
CASSPQRGPTDTQYF
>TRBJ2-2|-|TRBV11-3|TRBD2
TGTGCCAGCTCCGGGAGGTCCCGACACGGGGACGGGGAGCTGTTTTTT
CASSGRSRHGDGELFF
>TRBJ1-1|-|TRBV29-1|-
TGCAGCGTTGAGTTTTGGGGCGGCACTGAAGCTTTCTTT
CSVEFWGGTEAFF
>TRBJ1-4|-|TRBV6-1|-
TGTGCCAGCATGGCGGGTTGGGGGGGAGAAAAACTGTTTTTT
CASMAGWGGEKLFF
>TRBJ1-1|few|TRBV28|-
TGTGCCAGCACTCCTCCTAGTCGGGCGGGAGTAGCTTTCTTT
CASTPPSRAGVAFF
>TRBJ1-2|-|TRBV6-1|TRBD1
TGTGCCAGCAGTGAGGGACAGGGGGCCGGTGGCTACACCTTC
CASSEGQGAGGYTF
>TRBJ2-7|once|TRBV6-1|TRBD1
TGTGCCAGCACATCCCGGGACAGGGGTTCCTACGAGCAGTACTTC
CASTSRDRGSYEQYF
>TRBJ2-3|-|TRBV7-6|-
TGTGCCAGCAGCTTAGGTTCAACCTTCCTGGGTGCAGATACGCAGTATTTT
CASSLGSTFLGADTQYF
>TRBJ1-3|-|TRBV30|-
TGTGCCGGAGTCGACGGGGGCTCTGGAAACACCATATATTTT
CAGVDGGSGNTIYF
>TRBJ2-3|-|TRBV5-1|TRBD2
TGCGCCAGCAGCTTGAGGGCCTTACTAGCGACGAGCACAGATACGCAGTATTTT
CASSLRALLATSTDTQYF
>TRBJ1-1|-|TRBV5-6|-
TGTGCCAGCAGTCCGGGGGGGGCACCCCCTGAAGCTTTCTTT
CASSPGGAPPEAFF
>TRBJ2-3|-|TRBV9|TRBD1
TGTGCCAGCAGCCCTTGGGGACAGAACACAGATACGCAGTATTTT
CASSPWGQNTDTQYF
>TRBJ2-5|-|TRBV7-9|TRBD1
TGTGCCAGCAGCCGACAGGGTAGGGCCCAGTACTTC
CASSRQGRAQYF
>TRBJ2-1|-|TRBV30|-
TGTGCCTGGACCAATCTGGTCGATGAGCAGTTCTTC
CAWTNLVDEQFF
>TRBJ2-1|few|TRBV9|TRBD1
TGTGCCAGCAGCAGACAGGGTTCCGCGGGTGAGCAGTTCTTC
CASSRQGSAGEQFF
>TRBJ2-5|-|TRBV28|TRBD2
TGTGCCAGCAGCCAGACTAGCGGGAGGGCCAGGACCCAGTACTTC
CASSQTSGRARTQYF
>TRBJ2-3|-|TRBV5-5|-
TGTGCCAGTACAGGGTGGGTGACAGATACGCAGTATTTT
CASTGWVTDTQYF
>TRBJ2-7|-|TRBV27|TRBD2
TGTGCCAGCAGTTTTGGGACTAGCCTCTCCTACGAGCAGTACTTC
CASSFGTSLSYEQYF
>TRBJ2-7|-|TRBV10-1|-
TGCGCCAGCCCCCCGTGGGGCGAGCAGTACTTC
CASPPWGEQYF